Below are 14 T cell receptor beta chains sequenced from a single sample in a study of CD8 T cells in ankylosing spondylitis. TCRdb passed the 5' RACE reads through MiXCR, listing each CDR3 protein once. This table holds roughly 86,000 distinct CDR3 sequences, approximately 9% found once. The specimen was blood, either unsorted or a sorted T cell fraction (not recorded which). These receptors originate from a male donor with ankylosing spondylitis or in good health (not recorded which).

This chain links TRBV16 with TRBJ2-5, with TRBD1 matching over 8 bases. Trimming removed 5 bases from V and 2 bases from J; junction bases left unmatched: 4. The CDR3 extends over 14 amino acids. Germline CDR1 is KGHSY and CDR2 is FQNENV. The CDR3 region has the DNA TGTGCCAGCAGCGAGGGACAGGCTCAAGAGACCCAGTACTTC. Translation gives CASSEGQAQETQYF.

The V gene is TRBV10-3, the J gene TRBJ2-3, with TRBD2 matching over 11 bases. Looked up from germline, CDR1 is ENHRY and CDR2 is SYGVKD. The V gene end was trimmed by 9 bases and the J gene end by 1 base; junction bases not matched to a gene: 12. CDR3 length: 17 residues. The CDR3 region has the DNA TGTGCCATGGCCGCCTCCGTTAGCGGGGGGGGCACAGATACGCAGTATTTT. Its protein product is CAMAASVSGGGTDTQYF.

This clonotype was counted ten times or more. The V gene is TRBV14, the J gene TRBJ1-2; D is uncertain. Germline lookup yields CDR1 SGHDN and CDR2 FVKESK. This CDR3 contains 14 residues. V was shortened by 0 bases and J by 2 bases, with 7 bases between the two germline ends. CDR3 DNA sequence: TGTGCCAGCAGCCAAGAGGCAGCGAACTATGGCTACACCTTC. It yields the protein CASSQEAANYGYTF.

This clonotype appeared a few times. The chain recombines TRBV30 with TRBJ2-7; tentative D call: TRBD1 (6 bases). V lost 7 bases to trimming and J lost 2 bases, with 15 bases between them. Germline-derived CDR1 and CDR2 are GTSNPN and SVGIG (reference sequence). The CDR3 spans 13 residues. The CDR3 DNA follows: TGTGCCTACCACCGGGACAACGCCTACGAGCAGTACTTC. Its protein is CAYHRDNAYEQYF.

This chain connects TRBV6-6 to TRBJ2-7; no firm D call. Germline CDR1 and CDR2: MNHNY and SVGAGI (reference sequence). The ends were cut back, 9 bases at V and 2 bases at J, with 11 bases in the middle. This CDR3 spans 12 amino acids. The CDR3 region is CASGQATYEQYF. The CDR3 region has the DNA TGTGCCAGTGGGCAGGCCACCTACGAGCAGTACTTC.

This clonotype occurred once. This may stem from a read error, because a much larger clone lies one nucleotide away. The genes are TRBV27 and TRBJ1-2, with D perhaps matching TRBD1 (6 bases). Germline V gene sequence: CDR1 MNHEY, CDR2 SMNVEV (reference sequence). This CDR3 has 13 amino acids. The CDR3: CTSSGGLGYGYTF. The CDR3, as DNA: TGTACCAGCAGCGGGGGCCTGGGGTATGGCTACACCTTC.

This clonotype has at least ten counts. The CDR3 loop is CASSLYATQETQYF. The CDR3 bases are TGCGCCAGCAGCTTGTACGCCACACAAGAGACCCAGTACTTC. This chain uses TRBV5-1 with TRBJ2-5; no clear D gene. The CDR3 consists of 14 residues. With 1 base removed from V and 2 bases from J, the gap between germline ends came to 9 bases. CDR1 is SGHRS and CDR2 is YFSETQ in the germline V gene.

V gene TRBV7-9 combines with J gene TRBJ2-3; 11 nucleotides agree with TRBD2. The ends lost 3 bases at V and 4 bases at J; junction bases unmatched: 6. The CDR3 length is 16 residues. The germline gives CDR1 SEHNR, CDR2 FQNEAQ (reference sequence). The CDR3 loop is CASSFRSSGGSDTQYF. CDR3 in DNA: TGTGCCAGCAGCTTCCGCTCTAGCGGGGGGTCAGATACGCAGTATTTT.

This clonotype appeared many times. V and J are TRBV29-1 and TRBJ2-1, with D perhaps matching TRBD2 (6 bases). There are 15 residues in the CDR3. Germline V gene lookup returns CDR1 SQVTM and CDR2 ANQGSEA. V lost 4 bases to trimming and J lost 0 bases, with 13 bases between them. The CDR3 coding sequence is TGCAGCGTTGGGGCTGGGGGGAGCTCCTACAATGAGCAGTTCTTC. Translated, it gives CSVGAGGSSYNEQFF.

In this sample, this clonotype turned up many times. V usage is TRBV20-1 and J usage is TRBJ2-1; 10 bases fit TRBD2. The germline CDR1 and CDR2 sequences are DFQATT and SNEGSKA (reference sequence). CDR3 size: 14 residues. V was clipped by 6 bases and J by 4 bases; unmatched bases: 6. In nucleotides, the CDR3 is TGCAGTGCCCTCAGCGGGGGGGGGTACAATGAGCAGTTCTTC. Protein product: CSALSGGGYNEQFF.

This clonotype was recorded many times. The gene calls are TRBV20-1 and TRBJ1-2, with D perhaps matching TRBD1 (6 bases). CDR1 and CDR2 from the germline V gene are DFQATT and SNEGSKA (reference sequence). The CDR3 contains 11 residues. V dropped 3 bases and J dropped 6 bases, with 8 bases sitting between them. The DNA of the CDR3 is TGCAGTGCTAGGCCAGGGGATGGCTACACCTTC. This translates into CSARPGDGYTF.

This clonotype was recorded at least ten times. The chain links TRBV7-3 to TRBJ2-1, with 8 nucleotides matching TRBD2. The germline V gene has CDR1 SGHTA and CDR2 FQGTGA. The CDR3 is 16 amino acids. V dropped 6 bases and J dropped 3; count of bases not matched to a gene: 10. The CDR3 bases are TGTGCCAGCAGTCCTAGCGGGCTCGCTTTCTACAATGAGCAGTTCTTC. It is translated as CASSPSGLAFYNEQFF.

This clonotype appeared many times. The CDR3 reads CASSQTIHRGGQPQHF. In DNA form, the CDR3 reads TGTGCCAGCAGCCAGACCATTCACAGGGGCGGGCAGCCCCAGCATTTT. J is TRBJ1-5 and V is TRBV7-8; 7 bases align to TRBD1. The CDR3 sequence is 16 residues long. Germline CDR1 reads SGHVS; CDR2 reads FQNEAQ. V was pared by 5 bases and J by 7 bases, with 14 bases of the junction left unmatched. Using reference TRBV7-8 and TRBJ1-5 for the parts outside the CDR3, the full variable domain is GAGVSQSPRYKVAKRGQDVALRCDPISGHVSLFWYQQALGQGPEFLTYFQNEAQLDKSGLPSDRFFAERPEGSVSTLKIQRTQQEDSAVYLCASSQTIHRGGQPQHFGDGTRLSIL.

This clonotype was recorded at least ten times. J is TRBJ2-1 and V is TRBV5-1, with D maybe TRBD2 (5 bases). Germline CDR1 is SGHRS and CDR2 is YFSETQ. V lost 5 bases, J lost 0 bases, and 15 bases lay in between. The CDR3 runs 16 residues. CDR3 region: CASRISRDPSYNEQFF. DNA for the CDR3: TGCGCCAGCAGAATCTCCCGGGATCCCTCCTACAATGAGCAGTTCTTC.